The rows below give T cell receptor beta chains drawn from one sample of a study of technical replicates of blood from a handful of donors. Only in-frame clones appear in the TCRdb table, and some are missing; sequencing was by immunoSEQ multiplex PCR. The repertoire holds 12,000 or so clones, with 60% to 85% as singletons. Sequenced material: PBMCs. The origin of the receptors is a human donor in good health. The CDR3 runs from the conserved cysteine through the conserved F or W. The D gene is left open where the match is weak. Size is omitted from some rows. Given values are once, few, many or a class for expanded clones.

>TRBJ2-1|TRBV7-9|once|15|TRBD2
CASTKTSGRADEQFF
TGTGCCAGCACCAAAACTAGCGGGAGGGCAGATGAGCAGTTCTTC
>TRBJ2-2|TRBV25-1|.|17|.
CASSENKVTPFPGELFF
TGTGCCAGCAGTGAAAATAAGGTGACTCCCTTCCCCGGGGAGCTGTTTTTT
>TRBJ1-4|TRBV2|few|14|.
CASSGGRAGEKLFF
TGTGCCAGCAGTGGCGGGAGGGCGGGTGAAAAACTGTTTTTT
>TRBJ1-5|TRBV7-6|.|14|.
CASSLGSRDQPQHF
TGTGCCAGCAGCTTAGGGTCGAGGGATCAGCCCCAGCATTTT
>TRBJ1-5|TRBV15|few|15|TRBD1
CATSRGDRGNQPQHF
TGTGCCACCAGCAGAGGGGACAGAGGCAATCAGCCCCAGCATTTT
>TRBJ2-4|TRBV5-1|.|13|.
CASSFEGGDIQYF
TGCGCCAGCAGCTTTGAAGGGGGGGACATTCAGTACTTC
>TRBJ1-2|TRBV7-9|.|14|.
CASSSSSPNYGYTF
TGTGCCAGCAGCTCTAGTAGCCCGAACTATGGCTACACCTTC
>TRBJ1-1|TRBV18|few|13|.
CASSPRGDPEAFF
TGTGCCAGCTCACCACGGGGGGACCCTGAAGCTTTCTTT
>TRBJ2-4|TRBV19|few|19|TRBD1
CASSIDGVTVQGAKNIQYF
TGTGCCAGTAGTATAGATGGGGTTACAGTACAGGGGGCTAAAAACATTCAGTACTTC
>TRBJ2-3|TRBV10-1|few|14|TRBD2
CASSLAGIGDTQYF
TGCGCCAGCAGTCTAGCGGGAATAGGAGATACGCAGTATTTT
>TRBJ1-4|TRBV5-1|once|14|.
CASSKTVGFEKLFF
TGCGCCAGCAGCAAGACAGTGGGTTTTGAAAAACTGTTTTTT
>TRBJ2-1|TRBV10-3|once|17|TRBD2
CAISEQAGVDLYNEQFF
TGTGCCATCAGTGAGCAGGCGGGAGTGGATCTCTACAATGAGCAGTTCTTC
>TRBJ2-1|TRBV7-3|.|15|TRBD1
CASSPQGTDYNEQFF
TGTGCCAGCAGCCCGCAGGGGACAGATTACAATGAGCAGTTCTTC
>TRBJ1-3|TRBV6-1|.|15|.
CASSVPGRSGNTIYF
TGTGCCAGCAGTGTACCAGGGCGGTCTGGAAACACCATATATTTT
>TRBJ1-2|TRBV6-1|once|13|TRBD1
CASSAGTGDGYTF
TGTGCCAGCAGCGCCGGGACAGGGGATGGCTACACCTTC
>TRBJ2-3|TRBV7-3|.|17|TRBD2
CASSPGRGLAKTDTQYF
TGTGCCAGCAGCCCCGGTCGAGGACTAGCGAAAACAGATACGCAGTATTTT
>TRBJ1-5|TRBV10-3|few|17|.
CAISDPTVGQSNQPQHF
TGTGCCATCAGTGACCCCACCGTGGGGCAGAGCAATCAGCCCCAGCATTTT
>TRBJ2-1|TRBV5-1|.|15|TRBD2
CASSSAGERYNEQFF
TGCGCCAGCAGCTCAGCGGGAGAAAGATACAATGAGCAGTTCTTC
>TRBJ2-7|TRBV21-1|.|15|.
CASSGQTPFPFEQYF
TGTGCCAGCAGCGGACAGACTCCCTTCCCTTTCGAGCAGTACTTC
>TRBJ1-2|TRBV13|few|15|TRBD1
CASSIAGGATNGYTF
TGTGCCAGCAGCATCGCAGGGGGCGCGACGAATGGCTACACCTTC
>TRBJ2-7|TRBV2|.|13|.
CASQGKDSYEQYF
TGTGCCAGCCAGGGGAAGGATTCCTACGAGCAGTACTTC
>TRBJ1-1|TRBV6-1|.|13|TRBD1
CASSETGDTEAFF
TGTGCCAGCAGTGAGACAGGGGACACTGAAGCTTTCTTT
>TRBJ2-1|TRBV6-4|.|14|TRBD1
CASSPDRDYNEQFF
TGTGCCAGCAGTCCGGACAGGGACTACAATGAGCAGTTCTTC
>TRBJ2-3|TRBV25-1|.|15|TRBD2
CASRELAEGTDTQYF
TGTGCCAGCAGGGAACTAGCGGAAGGCACAGATACGCAGTATTTT
>TRBJ1-5|TRBV15|.|19|.
CATSRARSVRAGFYQPQHF
TGTGCCACCAGCAGAGCCCGATCTGTTCGGGCAGGGTTTTATCAGCCCCAGCATTTT
>TRBJ2-3|TRBV5-1|.|16|TRBD1
CASSLTGGSRSDTQYF
TGCGCCAGCAGCTTAACAGGGGGCAGTCGTTCAGATACGCAGTATTTT
>TRBJ1-5|TRBV5-1|few|14|TRBD1
CASSLTGGTAAQHF
TGCGCCAGCAGCTTGACAGGGGGTACTGCGGCCCAGCATTTT
>TRBJ1-5|TRBV28|.|14|TRBD1
CASRPTGVNQPQHF
TGTGCCAGCAGGCCGACAGGGGTCAATCAGCCCCAGCATTTT
>TRBJ2-7|TRBV7-8|.|14|TRBD1
CASSLVQGDNKQYF
TGTGCCAGCAGCTTAGTGCAGGGGGATAATAAGCAGTACTTC
>TRBJ2-7|TRBV30|.|15|.
CAWSVGSGNYYEQYF
TGTGCCTGGAGTGTAGGATCAGGGAACTATTACGAGCAGTACTTC
>TRBJ2-2|TRBV5-6|.|15|.
CASSFVQTNTGELFF
TGTGCCAGCAGCTTCGTCCAGACGAACACCGGGGAGCTGTTTTTT
>TRBJ2-6|TRBV2|.|15|TRBD1
CASSERGLGANVLTF
TGTGCCAGCAGTGAAAGGGGGCTGGGGGCCAACGTCCTGACTTTC
>TRBJ2-7|TRBV7-9|.|13|.
CASSLVWGNEQYF
TGTGCCAGCAGCTTAGTTTGGGGCAACGAGCAGTACTTC
>TRBJ2-3|TRBV15|.|15|TRBD1
CATDKRGPYTDTQYF
TGTGCCACCGACAAGAGGGGGCCCTACACAGATACGCAGTATTTT
>TRBJ1-1|TRBV29-1|.|14|TRBD1
CSVERGDRGLEAFF
TGCAGCGTTGAAAGGGGGGACAGGGGGCTTGAAGCTTTCTTT
>TRBJ1-5|TRBV30|.|13|TRBD1
CAWSGTGKQPQHF
TGTGCCTGGAGTGGGACAGGGAAACAGCCCCAGCATTTT
>TRBJ2-7|TRBV6-1|.|14|TRBD2
CASSLLAGQYEQYF
TGTGCCAGCAGCCTTCTAGCGGGACAATACGAGCAGTACTTC
>TRBJ1-2|TRBV6-5|.|15|TRBD1
CASSYSDRGIYGYTF
TGTGCCAGCAGTTACTCGGACAGGGGGATCTATGGCTACACCTTC
>TRBJ1-2|TRBV7-9|.|12|.
CASSLYTDGYTF
TGTGCCAGCAGCCTTTATACGGATGGCTACACCTTC
>TRBJ1-2|TRBV14|.|15|.
CASSQNPLGGHGYTF
TGTGCCAGCAGCCAAAATCCCCTTGGAGGGCATGGCTACACCTTC
>TRBJ1-2|TRBV5-1|.|14|.
CASSPEAENYGYTF
TGCGCCAGCAGCCCCGAGGCTGAAAACTATGGCTACACCTTC
>TRBJ1-2|TRBV7-8|.|15|.
CASSLGLVESYGYTF
TGTGCCAGCAGCTTAGGGCTGGTGGAGTCCTATGGCTACACCTTC
>TRBJ2-1|TRBV19|.|19|TRBD2
CASSMFSGRASSLVNEQFF
TGTGCCAGTAGTATGTTTAGCGGGAGGGCTTCCTCGCTGGTAAATGAGCAGTTCTTC
>TRBJ2-1|TRBV19|.|14|.
CASSDRAGVNEQFF
TGTGCCAGTTCGGACAGGGCGGGGGTCAATGAGCAGTTCTTC
>TRBJ2-3|TRBV11-2|.|16|TRBD2
CASSLGTSVSTDTQYF
TGTGCCAGCAGCTTAGGGACTAGCGTTAGCACAGATACGCAGTATTTT
>TRBJ2-1|TRBV25-1|.|15|TRBD2
CASISSGRGYNEQFF
TGTGCCAGCATCTCTAGCGGGAGGGGATACAATGAGCAGTTCTTC
>TRBJ1-3|TRBV19|.|15|.
CASSTRGSSGNTIYF
TGTGCCAGTAGTACAAGGGGAAGCTCTGGAAACACCATATATTTT
>TRBJ2-3|TRBV7-2|.|16|TRBD2
CASSRGLAGGSDTQYF
TGTGCCAGCAGCCGAGGACTAGCGGGAGGTTCAGATACGCAGTATTTT
>TRBJ2-2|TRBV5-1|.|16|TRBD2
CASSRTSGSGTGELFF
TGCGCCAGCAGCAGGACTAGCGGGAGTGGGACCGGGGAGCTGTTTTTT
>TRBJ1-3|TRBV7-8|.|15|.
CASSLPPGSGNTIYF
TGTGCCAGCAGCTTACCCCCGGGATCAGGAAACACCATATATTTT
>TRBJ1-4|TRBV7-8|few|16|.
CASSRREDTTNEKLFF
TGTGCCAGCAGCCGCAGGGAAGATACAACTAATGAAAAACTGTTTTTT
>TRBJ2-3|TRBV6-1|.|16|.
CASSEIKGMMTDTQYF
TGTGCCAGCAGTGAAATTAAGGGGATGATGACAGATACGCAGTATTTT
>TRBJ1-5|TRBV5-1|.|15|.
CASSFTGISNQPQHF
TGCGCCAGCAGTTTTACAGGGATCAGCAATCAGCCCCAGCATTTT
>TRBJ2-5|TRBV30|.|13|.
CAWTTGGQETQYF
TGTGCCTGGACGACCGGGGGACAAGAGACCCAGTACTTC
>TRBJ2-5|TRBV21-1|.|17|.
CATFFPARDRVRETQYF
TGTGCCACGTTTTTCCCAGCCCGGGACAGGGTGCGAGAGACCCAGTACTTC